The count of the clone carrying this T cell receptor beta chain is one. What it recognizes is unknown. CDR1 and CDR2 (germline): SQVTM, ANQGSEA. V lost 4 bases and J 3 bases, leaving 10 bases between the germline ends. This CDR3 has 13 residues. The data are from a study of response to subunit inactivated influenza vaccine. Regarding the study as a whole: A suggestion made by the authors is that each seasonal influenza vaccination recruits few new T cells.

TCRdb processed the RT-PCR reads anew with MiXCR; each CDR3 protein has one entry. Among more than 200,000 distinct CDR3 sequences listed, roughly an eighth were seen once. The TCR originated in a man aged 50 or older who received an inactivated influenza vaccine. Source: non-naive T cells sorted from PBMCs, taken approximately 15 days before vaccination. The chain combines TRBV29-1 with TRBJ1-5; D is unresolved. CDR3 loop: CSVAGQPNQPQHF. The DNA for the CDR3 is TGCAGCGTTGCCGGCCAGCCCAATCAGCCCCAGCATTTT.